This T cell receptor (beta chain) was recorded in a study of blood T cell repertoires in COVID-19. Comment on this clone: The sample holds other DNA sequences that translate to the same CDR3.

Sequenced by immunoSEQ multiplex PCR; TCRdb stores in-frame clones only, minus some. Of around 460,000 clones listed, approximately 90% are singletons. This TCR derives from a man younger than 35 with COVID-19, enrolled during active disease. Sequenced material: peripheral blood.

The CDR3 DNA sequence: TGTGCCAGCAGCTTGGCCGTATCCTACGAGCAGTACTTC. Translated: CASSLAVSYEQYF. The chain carries TRBV5-6 and TRBJ2-7; no definite D call. Germline V gene sequence: CDR1 SGHDT, CDR2 YYEEEE. The CDR3 is made up of 13 amino acids. The ends were cut back, 0 bases at V and 1 base at J, with 5 bases in the middle. Supplemented by reference TRBV5-6 and TRBJ2-7, the full variable domain reads DAGVTQSPTHLIKTRGQQVTLRCSPKSGHDTVSWYQQALGQGPQFIFQYYEEEERQRGNFPDRFSGHQFPNYSSELNVNALLLGDSALYLCASSLAVSYEQYFGPGTRLTVT.